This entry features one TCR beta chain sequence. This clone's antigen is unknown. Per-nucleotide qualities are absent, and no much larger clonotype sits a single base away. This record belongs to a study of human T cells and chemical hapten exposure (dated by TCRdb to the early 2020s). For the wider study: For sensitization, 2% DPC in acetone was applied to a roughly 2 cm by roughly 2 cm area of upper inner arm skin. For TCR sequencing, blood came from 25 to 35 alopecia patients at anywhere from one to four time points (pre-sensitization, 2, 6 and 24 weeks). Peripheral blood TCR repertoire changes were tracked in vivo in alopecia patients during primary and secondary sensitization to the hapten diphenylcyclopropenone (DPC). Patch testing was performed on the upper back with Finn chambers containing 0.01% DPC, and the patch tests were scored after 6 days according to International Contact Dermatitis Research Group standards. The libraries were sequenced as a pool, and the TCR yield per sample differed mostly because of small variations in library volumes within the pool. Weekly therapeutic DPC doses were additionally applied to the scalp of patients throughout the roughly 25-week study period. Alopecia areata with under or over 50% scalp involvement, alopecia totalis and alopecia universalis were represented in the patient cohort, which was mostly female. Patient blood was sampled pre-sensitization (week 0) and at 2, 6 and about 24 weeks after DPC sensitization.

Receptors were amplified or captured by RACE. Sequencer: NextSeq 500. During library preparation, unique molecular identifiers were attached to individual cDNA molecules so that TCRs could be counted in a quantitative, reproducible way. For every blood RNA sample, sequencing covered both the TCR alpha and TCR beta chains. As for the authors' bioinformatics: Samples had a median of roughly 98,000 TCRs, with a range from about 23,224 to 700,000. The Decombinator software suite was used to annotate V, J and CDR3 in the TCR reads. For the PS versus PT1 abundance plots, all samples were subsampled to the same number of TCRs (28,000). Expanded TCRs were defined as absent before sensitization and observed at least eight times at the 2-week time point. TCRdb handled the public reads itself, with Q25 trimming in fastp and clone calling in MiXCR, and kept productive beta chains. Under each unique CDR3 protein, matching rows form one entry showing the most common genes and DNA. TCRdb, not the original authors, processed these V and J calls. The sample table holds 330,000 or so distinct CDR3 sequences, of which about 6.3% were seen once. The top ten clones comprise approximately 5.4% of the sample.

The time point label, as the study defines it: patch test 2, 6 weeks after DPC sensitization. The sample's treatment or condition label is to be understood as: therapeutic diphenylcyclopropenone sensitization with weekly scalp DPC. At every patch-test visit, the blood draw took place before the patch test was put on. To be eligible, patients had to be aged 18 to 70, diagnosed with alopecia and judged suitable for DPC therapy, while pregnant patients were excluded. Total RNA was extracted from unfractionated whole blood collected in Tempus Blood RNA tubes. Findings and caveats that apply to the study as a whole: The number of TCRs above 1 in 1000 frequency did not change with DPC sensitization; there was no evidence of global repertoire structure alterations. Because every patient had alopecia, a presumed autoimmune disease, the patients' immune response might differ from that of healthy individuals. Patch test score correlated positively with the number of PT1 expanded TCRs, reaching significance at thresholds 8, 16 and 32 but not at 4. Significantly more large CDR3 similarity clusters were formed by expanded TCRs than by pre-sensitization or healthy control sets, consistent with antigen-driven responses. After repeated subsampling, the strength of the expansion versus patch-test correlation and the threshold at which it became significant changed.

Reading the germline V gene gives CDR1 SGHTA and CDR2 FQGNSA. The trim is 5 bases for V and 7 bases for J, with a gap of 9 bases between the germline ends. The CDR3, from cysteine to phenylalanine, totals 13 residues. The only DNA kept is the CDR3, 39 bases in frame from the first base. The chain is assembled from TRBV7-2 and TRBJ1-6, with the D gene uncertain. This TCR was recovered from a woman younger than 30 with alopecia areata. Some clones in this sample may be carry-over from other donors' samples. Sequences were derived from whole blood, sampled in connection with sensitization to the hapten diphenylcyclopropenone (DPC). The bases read TGTGCCAGCAGCCGGGAGAGGAATTCACCCCTCCACTTT. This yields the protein CASSRERNSPLHF.